This is a list of T cell receptor beta chains from one sample in a study of blood T cells in healthy people across ages. TCRdb redid the calling of the 5' RACE reads with MiXCR, one entry per CDR3 protein. In the table there are hundreds of thousands of distinct CDR3 sequences, roughly two fifths of which are singletons. Sequenced: blood. Receptors originate from a man aged 80 or over in good health. Each CDR3 is given with its conserved first and last residue. The D gene is left open where the match is weak. The size field is filled for only some rows; it gives once, few, many or a size class.

DNA	CDR3	V	J	size	D
TGTGCCAGCAGTCGTTCAACTAGCGGGGGCTCCTACAATGAGCAGTTCTTC	CASSRSTSGGSYNEQFF	TRBV6-1	TRBJ2-1	few	TRBD2
TGTGCCAGCAGCCAAGTCCCAATCTACGAGCAGTACTTC	CASSQVPIYEQYF	TRBV3-1	TRBJ2-7	NA	NA
TGTGCCAGCAGCCCCCGAATTAATGAAAAACTGTTTTTT	CASSPRINEKLFF	TRBV5-6	TRBJ1-4	NA	NA
TGTGCCAGCAGCCACCGGCGTGGAGGAGCCTACAATGAGCAGTTCTTC	CASSHRRGGAYNEQFF	TRBV3-1	TRBJ2-1	NA	NA
TGCGCCAGCAGCCAAGAGGCTTGGGACAGGAAGACTTATGGCTACACCTTC	CASSQEAWDRKTYGYTF	TRBV4-3	TRBJ1-2	NA	TRBD1
TGTGCCAGCAGCCAATCCCCGACTCCCCACGAGCAGTACTTC	CASSQSPTPHEQYF	TRBV3-1	TRBJ2-7	NA	NA
TGCGCCAGCAGCTTGATGATAGGACCAGCGGGGGGGCCGGGATACAATGAGCAGTTCTTC	CASSLMIGPAGGPGYNEQFF	TRBV5-1	TRBJ2-1	NA	TRBD2
TGCAGTGCTACCGCAGCGGGAGGTCGAGATACGCAGTATTTT	CSATAAGGRDTQYF	TRBV20-1	TRBJ2-3	NA	TRBD2
TGTGCCAGCAGCTTAGGCCGGGAGGTTGTCGAGCAGTACTTC	CASSLGREVVEQYF	TRBV7-2	TRBJ2-7	many	TRBD2
TGTGCCAGCAGCATGACTGACAGGGGTGAGCAGTACTTC	CASSMTDRGEQYF	TRBV7-2	TRBJ2-7	few	TRBD1
TGTACCAGCAGCCACCAACTAGCTGACTCCTACAATGAGCAGTTCTTC	CTSSHQLADSYNEQFF	TRBV4-2	TRBJ2-1	NA	NA
TGCGCCAGCAGCTTGAGGCCCACCGGGGAGCTGTTTTTT	CASSLRPTGELFF	TRBV5-1	TRBJ2-2	NA	NA
TGCAGCGTTGAAGAGCAGGTGGCTTCTGGGGCCAACGTCCTGACTTTC	CSVEEQVASGANVLTF	TRBV29-1	TRBJ2-6	many	NA
TGTGCCAGCAGCTTTCAACTAGCGGGAGGGTTGTACGAGCAGTACTTC	CASSFQLAGGLYEQYF	TRBV7-6	TRBJ2-7	NA	TRBD2
TGTGCCAGCAGCGGGGGACTAGCGGGGGTCTATGAGCAGTTCTTC	CASSGGLAGVYEQFF	TRBV3-1	TRBJ2-1	NA	TRBD2
TGTGCCAGCAGGCCCCGTTTGGCCTCCTACGAGCAGTACTTC	CASRPRLASYEQYF	TRBV6-5	TRBJ2-7	many	NA
TGTGCCACCAGCCTACGGACGGCTAACTATGGCTACACCTTC	CATSLRTANYGYTF	TRBV15	TRBJ1-2	NA	NA
TGCGCCAGCAGCCCACAAAGACCGGGACTAGGAAGAACAGATACGCAGTATTTT	CASSPQRPGLGRTDTQYF	TRBV5-1	TRBJ2-3	NA	TRBD2
TGTGCCAGCAGTGCTTTTGGCAATGAGCAGTTCTTC	CASSAFGNEQFF	TRBV9	TRBJ2-1	NA	NA
TGTGCCAGCAGCAAAGGACAGGGGAGGGATACGCAGTATTTT	CASSKGQGRDTQYF	TRBV21-1	TRBJ2-3	NA	NA
TGTGCCAGCAGCTTACTTTTACAAGTAGGCACTGAAGCTTTCTTT	CASSLLLQVGTEAFF	TRBV7-9	TRBJ1-1	NA	NA
TGCAGTGCTAGAGAATTGGACACGAGTCGGTCCTACGAGCAGTACTTC	CSARELDTSRSYEQYF	TRBV20-1	TRBJ2-7	few	NA
TGCAGTGCTAGTGGACGGGGACAGGGGTTCGAGCAGTACTTC	CSASGRGQGFEQYF	TRBV20-1	TRBJ2-7	few	TRBD1
TGTGCCAGCAGCCCCGGGAGGGGGGACATAAAGCAGTACTTC	CASSPGRGDIKQYF	TRBV7-8	TRBJ2-7	few	TRBD2
TGCGCCAGCAGCACCCGGACAGGGGCGGACATTCAGTACTTC	CASSTRTGADIQYF	TRBV5-1	TRBJ2-4	few	TRBD1
TGTGCCAGCAGCTTAGCACCCAGGTCTCGGCGACGCCCAAGCACAGATACGCAGTATTTT	CASSLAPRSRRRPSTDTQYF	TRBV7-9	TRBJ2-3	few	NA
TGTGCCAGCAGCTCCAGGGGGACTAGCCACACAGATACGCAGTATTTT	CASSSRGTSHTDTQYF	TRBV7-2	TRBJ2-3	once	TRBD2
TGTGCCAGCAGCTTGGGGGACAGGGGTGCAGATACGCAGTATTTT	CASSLGDRGADTQYF	TRBV5-4	TRBJ2-3	few	TRBD1
TGCAGTGCCCTGGTCCACCACAATGAGCAGTTCTTC	CSALVHHNEQFF	TRBV20-1	TRBJ2-1	NA	NA
TGTGCCAGCAGCCGTGAAGGGACAGGGAATAAAGCTTTCTTT	CASSREGTGNKAFF	TRBV14	TRBJ1-1	many	TRBD1
TGTGCCAGCAGCTTAGGCGGGATAGTTCGTGAGACCCAGTACTTC	CASSLGGIVRETQYF	TRBV7-2	TRBJ2-5	many	NA
TGTGCCAGTATGTTTCGGCAGGTCCAAGAGACCCAGTACTTC	CASMFRQVQETQYF	TRBV2	TRBJ2-5	NA	NA
TGTGCCAGCAGTGTAGGAGGACTGCGGGAGACCCAGTACTTC	CASSVGGLRETQYF	TRBV2	TRBJ2-5	NA	NA
TGTGCTGCTAGTACAGGGGTGAACACTGAAGCTTTCTTT	CAASTGVNTEAFF	TRBV12-5	TRBJ1-1	few	TRBD1
TGCAGTGAATCGAGGGGAGGCACAGATACGCAGTATTTT	CSESRGGTDTQYF	TRBV20-1	TRBJ2-3	few	NA
TGCGCCAGCAGCCACCAAAGTAGCGGTTCCGAGCAGTACTTC	CASSHQSSGSEQYF	TRBV4-3	TRBJ2-7	NA	NA
TGTGCCATCATCGGAGGGGGCGACGAGCAGTACTTC	CAIIGGGDEQYF	TRBV10-3	TRBJ2-7	NA	NA
TGTGCCAGCAAGCGGGACAGTCAGTACAATGAGCAGTTCTTC	CASKRDSQYNEQFF	TRBV6-2/TRBV6-3	TRBJ2-1	NA	NA
TGTGCCAGCAGCCTCGGCTGGACTAGCGGTTATTCCTACAATGAGCAGTTCTTC	CASSLGWTSGYSYNEQFF	TRBV7-3	TRBJ2-1	few	TRBD2
TGTGCCAGCAGTTTTATCCTTGGGGCTTTTGCAAATCAGCCCCAGCATTTT	CASSFILGAFANQPQHF	TRBV12-3/TRBV12-4	TRBJ1-5	many	NA
TGTGCCAGCAGTGAAAGCAGGACAGACACAGATATGCAGTATTTT	CASSESRTDTDMQYF	TRBV6-1	TRBJ2-3	NA	NA
TGCGCCAGCAGCCAAGAGAGCGGGCGCACCTTCTCTGGGGCCAACGTCCTGACTTTC	CASSQESGRTFSGANVLTF	TRBV4-3	TRBJ2-6	many	NA
TGTGCCAGCAGGGACAGCGGGAGTGACATTCAGTACTTC	CASRDSGSDIQYF	TRBV12-3/TRBV12-4	TRBJ2-4	NA	TRBD2
TGTGCCAGCAGTAAACCCATAGCGGGAGGCTACGATGGGCAGTACTTC	CASSKPIAGGYDGQYF	TRBV6-5	TRBJ2-4	few	TRBD2
TGTGCCAGCAGTGAGAAAGGGTTTGGGGCCAACGTCCTGACTTTC	CASSEKGFGANVLTF	TRBV2	TRBJ2-6	few	NA
TGTGCCAGCAGTACTCCAAATTCCTACGAGCAGTACTTC	CASSTPNSYEQYF	TRBV6-2/TRBV6-3	TRBJ2-7	many	NA
TGTGCCAGCAGCCAAGATCCCTACGAGCAGTACTTC	CASSQDPYEQYF	TRBV4-2	TRBJ2-7	many	NA
TGTGCCAGCAGTTTGTTAAGGATCCCCTACGAGCAGTACTTC	CASSLLRIPYEQYF	TRBV28	TRBJ2-7	few	NA
TGCAGTGCCCGCCACGTAGCGGGAGGAGGTGAGCAGTTCTTC	CSARHVAGGGEQFF	TRBV20-1	TRBJ2-1	few	TRBD2
TGCAGCGCAAAACAGGGGCGGGAGACCCTGTACTTC	CSAKQGRETLYF	TRBV29-1	TRBJ2-5	NA	NA
TGTGCCAGCAGTTACCCGGACGCGCCCTACGAGCAGTACTTC	CASSYPDAPYEQYF	TRBV6-2/TRBV6-3	TRBJ2-7	NA	NA
TGCGCCAGCAGCTTGGAGCAGGCGAACACTGAAGCTTTCTTT	CASSLEQANTEAFF	TRBV5-1	TRBJ1-1	once	NA
TGCGCCAGCAGCCAAGATCTAGGGTCCCGTCATATGGTGACCCAGTACTTC	CASSQDLGSRHMVTQYF	TRBV4-3	TRBJ2-5	NA	NA
TGTGCCAGCAGTTCCACGACTTTCGTAGGCTATGAGCAGTTCTTC	CASSSTTFVGYEQFF	TRBV28	TRBJ2-1	many	NA
TGCAGCGTTGTTCGACAGGGGGCCGCCTACGAGCAGTACTTC	CSVVRQGAAYEQYF	TRBV29-1	TRBJ2-7	many	TRBD1
TGTGCCAGCAGCCCGGGACAGGGGACTGGGGCCAACGTCCTGACTTTC	CASSPGQGTGANVLTF	TRBV4-2	TRBJ2-6	NA	TRBD1
TGTGCCAGCAGCAACAATCAAAAAAGAGACACTGAAGCTTTCTTT	CASSNNQKRDTEAFF	TRBV6-2/TRBV6-3	TRBJ1-1	NA	NA